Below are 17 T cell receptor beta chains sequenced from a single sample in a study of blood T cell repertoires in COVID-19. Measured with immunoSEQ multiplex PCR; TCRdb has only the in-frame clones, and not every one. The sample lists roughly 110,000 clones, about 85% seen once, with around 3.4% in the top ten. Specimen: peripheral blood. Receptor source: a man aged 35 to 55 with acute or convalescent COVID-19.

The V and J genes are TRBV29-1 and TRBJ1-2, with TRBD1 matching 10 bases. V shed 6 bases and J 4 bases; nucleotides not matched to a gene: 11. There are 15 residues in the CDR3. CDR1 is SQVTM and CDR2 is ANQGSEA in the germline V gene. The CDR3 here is CSVVERQGAGYGYTF. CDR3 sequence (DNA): TGCAGCGTCGTAGAAAGACAGGGGGCCGGCTATGGCTACACCTTC.

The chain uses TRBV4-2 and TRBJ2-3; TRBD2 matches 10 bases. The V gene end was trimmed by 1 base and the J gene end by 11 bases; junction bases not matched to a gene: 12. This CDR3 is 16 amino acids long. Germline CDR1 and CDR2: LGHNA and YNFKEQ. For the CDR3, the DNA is TGTGCCAGCAGCCAAGCGGTGGGGACTAGCGATTCGGAGCAGTATTTT. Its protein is CASSQAVGTSDSEQYF.

The CDR3 bases are TGTGCCAGTAGAATGAGGCAGGGGGCTTATCAGCCCCAGCATTTT. Translating gives CASRMRQGAYQPQHF. The chain carries TRBV19 and TRBJ1-5; 8 bases are shared with TRBD1. The V gene's germline CDR1 is LNHDA and CDR2 SQIVND (reference sequence). The CDR3 loop spans 15 amino acids. V lost 6 bases to trimming and J lost 5 bases; unmatched junction nucleotides: 9.

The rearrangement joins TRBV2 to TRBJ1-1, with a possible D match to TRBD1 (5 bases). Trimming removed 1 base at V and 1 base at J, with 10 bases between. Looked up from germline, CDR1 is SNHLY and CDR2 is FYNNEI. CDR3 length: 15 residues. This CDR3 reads CASSEDQGRNTEAFF. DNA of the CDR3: TGTGCCAGCAGTGAAGATCAGGGTCGGAACACTGAAGCTTTCTTT.

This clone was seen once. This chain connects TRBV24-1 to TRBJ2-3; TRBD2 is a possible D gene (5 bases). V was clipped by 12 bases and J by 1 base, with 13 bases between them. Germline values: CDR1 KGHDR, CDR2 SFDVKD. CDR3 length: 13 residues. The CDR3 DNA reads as TGTGCCTCTCGGGATCCTGGCACAGATACGCAGTATTTT. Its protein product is CASRDPGTDTQYF.

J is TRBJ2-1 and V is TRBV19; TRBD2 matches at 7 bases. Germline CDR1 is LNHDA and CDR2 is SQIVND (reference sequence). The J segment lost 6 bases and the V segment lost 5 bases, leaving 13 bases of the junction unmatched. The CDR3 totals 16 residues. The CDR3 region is CASSAPPRGGPNEQFF. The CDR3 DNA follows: TGTGCCAGTAGTGCCCCCCCCCGCGGGGGTCCCAATGAGCAGTTCTTC.

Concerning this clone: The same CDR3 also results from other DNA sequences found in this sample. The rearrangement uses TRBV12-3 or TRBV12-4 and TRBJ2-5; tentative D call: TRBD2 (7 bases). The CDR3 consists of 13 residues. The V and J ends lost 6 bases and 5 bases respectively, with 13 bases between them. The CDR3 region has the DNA TGTGCCAGCAGCTGGGGGGGCCGGGAGACCCAGTACTTC. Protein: CASSWGGRETQYF.

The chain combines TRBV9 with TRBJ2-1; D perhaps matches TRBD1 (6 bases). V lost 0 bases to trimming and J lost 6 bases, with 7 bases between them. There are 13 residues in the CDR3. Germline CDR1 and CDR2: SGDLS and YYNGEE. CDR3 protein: CASSVEGGNEQFF. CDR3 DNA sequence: TGTGCCAGCAGCGTAGAAGGGGGCAATGAGCAGTTCTTC.

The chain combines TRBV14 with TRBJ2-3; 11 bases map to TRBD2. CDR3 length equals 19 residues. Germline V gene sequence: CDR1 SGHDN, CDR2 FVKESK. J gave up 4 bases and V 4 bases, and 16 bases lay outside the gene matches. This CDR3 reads CASSRQIAGGTTRADTQYF. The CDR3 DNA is TGTGCCAGCAGCCGCCAGATAGCGGGGGGGACCACGAGGGCAGATACGCAGTATTTT.

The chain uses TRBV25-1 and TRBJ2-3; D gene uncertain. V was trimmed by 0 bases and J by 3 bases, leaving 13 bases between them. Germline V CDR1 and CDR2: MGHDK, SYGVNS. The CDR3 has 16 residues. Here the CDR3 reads CASSEYFISSTDTQYF. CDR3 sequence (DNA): TGTGCCAGCAGTGAATATTTTATTAGCTCGACAGATACGCAGTATTTT.

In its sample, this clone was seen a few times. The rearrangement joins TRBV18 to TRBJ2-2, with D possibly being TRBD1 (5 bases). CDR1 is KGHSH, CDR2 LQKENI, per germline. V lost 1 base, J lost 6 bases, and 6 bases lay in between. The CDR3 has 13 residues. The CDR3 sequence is CASSPQGSGELFF. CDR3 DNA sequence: TGTGCCAGCTCACCACAGGGGTCCGGGGAGCTGTTTTTT.

CDR3 bases: TGCAGCGTTCCCTACTTGGGGGGGAACTATGGCTACACCTTC. Residues: CSVPYLGGNYGYTF. The rearrangement joins TRBV29-1 to TRBJ1-2; a weak D match, TRBD1 (5 bases). CDR3 size: 14 residues. Germline CDR1 SQVTM, CDR2 ANQGSEA. Between the trimmed V and J ends, which lost 5 bases and 2 bases, there was a span of 15 bases.

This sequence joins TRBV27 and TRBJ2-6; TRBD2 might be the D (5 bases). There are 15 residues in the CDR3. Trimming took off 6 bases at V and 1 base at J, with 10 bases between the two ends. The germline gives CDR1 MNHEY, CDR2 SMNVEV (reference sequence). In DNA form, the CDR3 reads TGTGCCAGCAGGGAGGTCTGGTCTGGGGCCAACGTCCTGACTTTC. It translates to CASREVWSGANVLTF.

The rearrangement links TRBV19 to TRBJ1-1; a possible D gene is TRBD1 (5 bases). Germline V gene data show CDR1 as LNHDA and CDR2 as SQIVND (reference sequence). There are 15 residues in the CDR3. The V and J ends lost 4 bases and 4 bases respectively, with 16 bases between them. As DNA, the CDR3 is TGTGCCAGTAGTAGGGGACCGCTCGGGGGCACTGAAGCTTTCTTT. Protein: CASSRGPLGGTEAFF.

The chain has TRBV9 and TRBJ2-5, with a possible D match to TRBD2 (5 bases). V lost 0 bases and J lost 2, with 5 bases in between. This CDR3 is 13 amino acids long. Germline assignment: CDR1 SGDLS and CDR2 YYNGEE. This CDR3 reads CASSVAGQETQYF. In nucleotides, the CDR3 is TGTGCCAGCAGCGTAGCGGGACAAGAGACCCAGTACTTC.

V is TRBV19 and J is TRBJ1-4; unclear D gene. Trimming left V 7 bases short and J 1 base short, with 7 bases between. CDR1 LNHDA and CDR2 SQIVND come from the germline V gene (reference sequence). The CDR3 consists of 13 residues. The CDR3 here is CASTKQTNEKLFF. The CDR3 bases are TGTGCCAGTACTAAGCAAACTAATGAAAAACTGTTTTTT.

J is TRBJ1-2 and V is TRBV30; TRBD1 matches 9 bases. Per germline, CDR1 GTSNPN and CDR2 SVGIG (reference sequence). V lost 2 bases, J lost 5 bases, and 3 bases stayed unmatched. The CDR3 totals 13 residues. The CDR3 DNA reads TGTGCCTGGAGTACCGGGACAGGGTATGGCTACACCTTC. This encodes CAWSTGTGYGYTF.